This TCR beta chain was documented in a study of T-cell memory formation after mild COVID-19. Overall study findings and caveats: Shrinking CD4+ clones resided mostly in CM and EM, and CD8+ ones in EMRA.

This clonotype has just a few counts. What it binds is unknown. V lost 4 bases and J lost 0, with 16 bases in between. This CDR3 is built from 17 residues. Per germline, CDR1 SEHNR and CDR2 FQNEAQ (reference sequence). TCRdb reanalysed the 5' RACE reads using MiXCR and keeps one entry per CDR3 protein. The data contain around 340,000 distinct CDR3 sequences, around 15% of them seen just once; the ten biggest clones take up around 22%. Sequenced sample: PBMCs or a T cell subset sorted from them (not recorded which). The source is a man aged 18-30 years who had mild COVID-19 (a few samples of this study predate the infection). Cell type and time point are not known. The rearrangement links TRBV7-9 to TRBJ2-1, with D possibly TRBD2 on 6 matching bases. The CDR3 region is CASSSGTLTLSYNEQFF. CDR3 nucleotide sequence: TGTGCCAGCAGCTCGGGGACTCTTACCCTCTCCTACAATGAGCAGTTCTTC.